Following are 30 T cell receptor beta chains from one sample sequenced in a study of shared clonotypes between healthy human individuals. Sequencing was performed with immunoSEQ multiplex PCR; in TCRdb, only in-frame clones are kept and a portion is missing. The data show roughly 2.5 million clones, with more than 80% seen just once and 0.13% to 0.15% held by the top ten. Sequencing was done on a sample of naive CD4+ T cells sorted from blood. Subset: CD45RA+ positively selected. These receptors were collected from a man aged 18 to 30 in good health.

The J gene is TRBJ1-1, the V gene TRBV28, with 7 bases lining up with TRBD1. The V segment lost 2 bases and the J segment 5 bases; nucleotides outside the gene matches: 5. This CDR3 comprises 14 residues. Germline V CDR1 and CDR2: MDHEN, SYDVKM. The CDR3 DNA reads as TGTGCCAGCAGTTTAAGACAGGGCAGAACTGAAGCTTTCTTT. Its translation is CASSLRQGRTEAFF.

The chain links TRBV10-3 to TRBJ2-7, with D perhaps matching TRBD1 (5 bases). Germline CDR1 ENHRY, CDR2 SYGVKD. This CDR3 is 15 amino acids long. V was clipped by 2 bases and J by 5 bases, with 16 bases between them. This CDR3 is CAISETRGATDEQYF. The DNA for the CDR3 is TGTGCCATCAGTGAGACAAGGGGCGCGACGGACGAGCAGTACTTC.

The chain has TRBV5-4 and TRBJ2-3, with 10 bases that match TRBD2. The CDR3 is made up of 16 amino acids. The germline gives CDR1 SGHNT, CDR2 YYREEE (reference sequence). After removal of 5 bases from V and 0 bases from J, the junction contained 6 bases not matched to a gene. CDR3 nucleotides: TGTGCCAGCAGTCTACTGGGACTAGCGAGCACAGATACGCAGTATTTT. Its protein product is CASSLLGLASTDTQYF.

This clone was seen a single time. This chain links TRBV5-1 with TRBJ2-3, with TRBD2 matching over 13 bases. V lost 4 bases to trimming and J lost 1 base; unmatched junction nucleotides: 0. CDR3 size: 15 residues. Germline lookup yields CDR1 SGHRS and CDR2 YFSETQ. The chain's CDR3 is CASSGTSGGTDTQYF. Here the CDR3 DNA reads TGCGCCAGCAGCGGGACTAGCGGGGGCACAGATACGCAGTATTTT.

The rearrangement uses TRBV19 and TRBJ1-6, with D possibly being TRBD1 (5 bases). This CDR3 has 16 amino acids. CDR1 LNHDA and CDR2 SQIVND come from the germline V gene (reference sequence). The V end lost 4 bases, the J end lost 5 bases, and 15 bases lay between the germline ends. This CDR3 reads CASSTAGRWDNSPLHF. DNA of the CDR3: TGTGCCAGTAGTACCGCGGGACGGTGGGATAATTCACCCCTCCACTTT.

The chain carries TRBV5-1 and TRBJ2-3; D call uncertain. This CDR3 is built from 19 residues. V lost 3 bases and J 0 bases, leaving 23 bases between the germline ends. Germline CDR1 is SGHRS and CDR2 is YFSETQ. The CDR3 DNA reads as TGCGCCAGCAGCTCGGGCAGCCTGAAAACCGGTGCTAGCACAGATACGCAGTATTTT. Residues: CASSSGSLKTGASTDTQYF.

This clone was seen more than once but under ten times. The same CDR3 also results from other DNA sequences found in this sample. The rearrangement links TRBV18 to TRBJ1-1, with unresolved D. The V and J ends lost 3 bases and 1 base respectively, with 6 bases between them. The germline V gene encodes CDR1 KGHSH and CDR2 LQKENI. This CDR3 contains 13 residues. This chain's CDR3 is CASSPRGNTEAFF. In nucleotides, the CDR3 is TGTGCCAGCTCACCTCGGGGGAACACTGAAGCTTTCTTT. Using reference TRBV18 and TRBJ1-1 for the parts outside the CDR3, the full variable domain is NAGVMQNPRHLVRRRGQEARLRCSPMKGHSHVYWYRQLPEEGLKFMVYLQKENIIDESGMPKERFSAEFPKEGPSILRIQQVVRGDSAAYFCASSPRGNTEAFFGQGTRLTVV.

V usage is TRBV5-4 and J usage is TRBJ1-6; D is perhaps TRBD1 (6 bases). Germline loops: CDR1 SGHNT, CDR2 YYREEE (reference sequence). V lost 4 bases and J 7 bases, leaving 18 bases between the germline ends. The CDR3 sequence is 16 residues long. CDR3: CASSTEGGLGNSPLHF. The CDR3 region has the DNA TGTGCCAGCAGCACGGAAGGGGGGTTGGGAAATTCACCCCTCCACTTT. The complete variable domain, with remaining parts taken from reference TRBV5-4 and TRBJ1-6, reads ETGVTQSPTHLIKTRGQQVTLRCSSQSGHNTVSWYQQALGQGPQFIFQYYREEENGRGNFPPRFSGLQFPNYSSELNVNALELDDSALYLCASSTEGGLGNSPLHFGNGTRLTVT.

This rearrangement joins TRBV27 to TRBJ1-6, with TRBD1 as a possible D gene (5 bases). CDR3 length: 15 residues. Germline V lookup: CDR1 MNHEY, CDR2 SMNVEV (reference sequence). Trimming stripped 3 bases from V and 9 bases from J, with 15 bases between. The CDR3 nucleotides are TGTGCCAGCAGTTTGGCGGCAGGGTACACTTCACCCCTCCACTTT. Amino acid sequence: CASSLAAGYTSPLHF.

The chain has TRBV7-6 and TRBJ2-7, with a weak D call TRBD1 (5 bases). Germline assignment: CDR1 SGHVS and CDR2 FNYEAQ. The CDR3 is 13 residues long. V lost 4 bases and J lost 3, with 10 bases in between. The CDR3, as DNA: TGTGCCAGCAGCTCAATGCAGGGCTACGAGCAGTACTTC. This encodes CASSSMQGYEQYF.

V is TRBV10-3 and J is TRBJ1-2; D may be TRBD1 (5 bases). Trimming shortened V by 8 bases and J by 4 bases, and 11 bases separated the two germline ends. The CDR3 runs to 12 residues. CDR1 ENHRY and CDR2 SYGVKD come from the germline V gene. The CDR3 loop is CAIGDRGYGYTF. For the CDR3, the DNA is TGTGCCATCGGAGATAGGGGCTATGGCTACACCTTC.

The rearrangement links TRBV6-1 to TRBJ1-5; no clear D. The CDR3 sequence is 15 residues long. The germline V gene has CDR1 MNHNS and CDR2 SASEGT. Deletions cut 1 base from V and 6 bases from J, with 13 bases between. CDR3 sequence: CASSEEGGVSQPQHF. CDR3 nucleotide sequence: TGTGCCAGCAGTGAAGAGGGCGGGGTCTCTCAGCCCCAGCATTTT.

In nucleotides, the CDR3 is TGTGCCAGCAGCTCCCTTGCCGGGACAGTTTCACCCGAGCAGTACTTC. The encoded protein is CASSSLAGTVSPEQYF. The V call is TRBV7-2, the J call TRBJ2-7; TRBD1 aligns across 7 bases. Germline CDR1 and CDR2: SGHTA and FQGNSA. CDR3 length: 16 residues. With V trimmed by 4 bases and J by 6 bases, 15 bases remained unmatched. Full variable domain (rest looked up from reference TRBV7-2 and TRBJ2-7): GAGVSQSPSNKVTEKGKDVELRCDPISGHTALYWYRQSLGQGLEFLIYFQGNSAPDKSGLPSDRFSAERTGGSVSTLTIQRTQQEDSAVYLCASSSLAGTVSPEQYFGPGTRLTVT.

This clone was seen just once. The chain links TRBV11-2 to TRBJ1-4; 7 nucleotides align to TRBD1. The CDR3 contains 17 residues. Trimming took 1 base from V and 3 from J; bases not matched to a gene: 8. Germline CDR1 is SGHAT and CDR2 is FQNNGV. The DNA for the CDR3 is TGTGCCAGCAGCTTAGGAAACAGACAGGGAGCTAATGAAAAACTGTTTTTT. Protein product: CASSLGNRQGANEKLFF.

CDR3 amino acids: CASSLGWGLGNTIYF. CDR3 DNA sequence: TGCGCCAGCAGCTTGGGCTGGGGGCTTGGAAACACCATATATTTT. This chain joins TRBV5-1 and TRBJ1-3; possibly TRBD1 for D (6 bases). The V end was cut by 0 bases, the J end by 3 bases, with 10 bases between. This CDR3 has 15 residues. The germline V gene has CDR1 SGHRS and CDR2 YFSETQ.

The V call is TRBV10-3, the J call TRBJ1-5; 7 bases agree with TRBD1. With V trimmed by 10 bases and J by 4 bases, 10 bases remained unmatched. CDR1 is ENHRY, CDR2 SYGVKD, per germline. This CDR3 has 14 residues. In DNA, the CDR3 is TGTGCCAGCGGGGGGACAGCTCAGAATCAGCCCCAGCATTTT. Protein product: CASGGTAQNQPQHF.

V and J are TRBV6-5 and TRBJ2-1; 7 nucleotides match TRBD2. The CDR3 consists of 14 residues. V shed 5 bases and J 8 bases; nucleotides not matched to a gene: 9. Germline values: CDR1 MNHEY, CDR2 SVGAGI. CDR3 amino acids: CASSRAGLGYEQFF. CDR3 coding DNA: TGTGCCAGCAGTAGAGCGGGATTGGGGTATGAGCAGTTCTTC.

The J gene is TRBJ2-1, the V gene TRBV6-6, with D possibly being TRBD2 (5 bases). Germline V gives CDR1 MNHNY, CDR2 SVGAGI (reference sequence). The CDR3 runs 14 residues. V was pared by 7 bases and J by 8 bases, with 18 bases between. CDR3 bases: TGTGCCAGCAAGTTGAGGGAATGGTGGGATGAGCAGTTCTTC. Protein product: CASKLREWWDEQFF.

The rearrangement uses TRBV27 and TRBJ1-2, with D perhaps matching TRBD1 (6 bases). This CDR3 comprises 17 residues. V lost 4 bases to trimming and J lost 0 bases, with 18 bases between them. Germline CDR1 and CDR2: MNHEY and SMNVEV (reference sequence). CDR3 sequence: CASSSYGGGSSNYGYTF. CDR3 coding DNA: TGTGCCAGCAGTTCCTACGGGGGCGGGAGTTCTAACTATGGCTACACCTTC.

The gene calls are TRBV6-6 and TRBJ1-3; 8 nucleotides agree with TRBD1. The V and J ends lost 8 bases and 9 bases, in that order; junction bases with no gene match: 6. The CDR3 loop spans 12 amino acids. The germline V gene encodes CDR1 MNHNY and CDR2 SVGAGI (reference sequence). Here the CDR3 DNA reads TGTGCCAGCGGCGAGCAGGGGGCCACCATATATTTT. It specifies CASGEQGATIYF.

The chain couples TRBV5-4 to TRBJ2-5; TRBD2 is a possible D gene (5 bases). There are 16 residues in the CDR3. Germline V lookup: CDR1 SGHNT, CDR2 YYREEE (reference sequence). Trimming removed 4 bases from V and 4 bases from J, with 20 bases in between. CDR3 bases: TGTGCCAGCAGCCGCTACGTGGAGGCGGCGGGAGAGACCCAGTACTTC. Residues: CASSRYVEAAGETQYF.

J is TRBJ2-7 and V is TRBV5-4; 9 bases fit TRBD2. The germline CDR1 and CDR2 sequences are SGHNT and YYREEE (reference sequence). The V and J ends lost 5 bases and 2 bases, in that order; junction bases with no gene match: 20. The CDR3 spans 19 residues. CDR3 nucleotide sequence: TGTGCCAGCAGACAAAGAGGGGGTAGCGGGAGAACTTTCCCCTACGAGCAGTACTTC. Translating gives CASRQRGGSGRTFPYEQYF.

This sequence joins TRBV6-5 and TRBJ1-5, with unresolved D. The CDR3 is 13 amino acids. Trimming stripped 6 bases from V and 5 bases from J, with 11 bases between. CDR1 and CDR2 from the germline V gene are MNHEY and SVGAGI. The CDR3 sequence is CASSRSLDQPQHF. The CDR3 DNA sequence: TGTGCCAGCAGCCGGTCCCTAGATCAGCCCCAGCATTTT.

For the CDR3, the DNA is TGTGCCAGCAGGCAACAGGGTCCCCCAGAGACCCAGTACTTC. Encoded protein: CASRQQGPPETQYF. The genes are TRBV5-4 and TRBJ2-5; TRBD1 is a possible D gene (6 bases). The CDR3 length is 14 residues. Germline values: CDR1 SGHNT, CDR2 YYREEE (reference sequence). Trimming shortened V by 5 bases and J by 4 bases, and 15 bases separated the two germline ends. Full variable domain (remainder filled in from reference TRBV5-4 and TRBJ2-5): ETGVTQSPTHLIKTRGQQVTLRCSSQSGHNTVSWYQQALGQGPQFIFQYYREEENGRGNFPPRFSGLQFPNYSSELNVNALELDDSALYLCASRQQGPPETQYFGPGTRLLVL.

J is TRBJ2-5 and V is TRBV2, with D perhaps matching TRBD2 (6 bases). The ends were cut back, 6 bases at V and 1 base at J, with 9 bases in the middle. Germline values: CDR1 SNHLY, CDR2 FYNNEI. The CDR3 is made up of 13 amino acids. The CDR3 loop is CASSREFQETQYF. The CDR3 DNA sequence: TGTGCCAGCAGCCGGGAGTTCCAAGAGACCCAGTACTTC.

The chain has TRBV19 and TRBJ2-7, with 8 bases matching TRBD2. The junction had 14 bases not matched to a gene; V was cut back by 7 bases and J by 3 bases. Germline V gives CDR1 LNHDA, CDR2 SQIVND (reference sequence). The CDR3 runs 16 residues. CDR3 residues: CASTNAGRVSVYEQYF. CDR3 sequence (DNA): TGTGCCAGTACCAACGCCGGGAGGGTCTCAGTCTACGAGCAGTACTTC. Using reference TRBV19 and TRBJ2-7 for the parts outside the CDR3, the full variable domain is DGGITQSPKYLFRKEGQNVTLSCEQNLNHDAMYWYRQDPGQGLRLIYYSQIVNDFQKGDIAEGYSVSREKKESFPLTVTSAQKNPTAFYLCASTNAGRVSVYEQYFGPGTRLTVT.

The CDR3 DNA is TGTGCCTGGAGGGGGGGCCCGGTCGGGGAAGCTTTCTTT. Residues: CAWRGGPVGEAFF. The genes are TRBV30 and TRBJ1-1; D perhaps matches TRBD1 (6 bases). With 3 bases removed from V and 8 bases from J, the gap between germline ends came to 16 bases. The CDR3 extends over 13 amino acids. The germline CDR1 and CDR2 sequences are GTSNPN and SVGIG (reference sequence). Combining the CDR3 with reference TRBV30 and TRBJ1-1 gives the whole variable domain SQTIHQWPATLVQPVGSPLSLECTVEGTSNPNLYWYRQAAGRGLQLLFYSVGIGQISSEVPQNLSASRPQDRQFILSSKKLLLSDSGFYLCAWRGGPVGEAFFGQGTRLTVV.

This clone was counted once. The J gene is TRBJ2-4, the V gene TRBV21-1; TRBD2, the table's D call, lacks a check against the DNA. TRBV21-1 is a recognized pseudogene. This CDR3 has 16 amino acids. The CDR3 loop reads CASSNSKTLAKNIQYF. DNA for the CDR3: TGTGCCAGCAGCAATAGCAAGACTCTAGCCAAAAACATTCAGTACTTC.

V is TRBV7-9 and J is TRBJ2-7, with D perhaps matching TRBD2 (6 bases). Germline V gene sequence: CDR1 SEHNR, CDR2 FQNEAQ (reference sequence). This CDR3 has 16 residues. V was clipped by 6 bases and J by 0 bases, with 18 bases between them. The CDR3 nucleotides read TGTGCCAGCAGGGAGGGGATAGGGCCGAGCTCCTACGAGCAGTACTTC. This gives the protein CASREGIGPSSYEQYF.

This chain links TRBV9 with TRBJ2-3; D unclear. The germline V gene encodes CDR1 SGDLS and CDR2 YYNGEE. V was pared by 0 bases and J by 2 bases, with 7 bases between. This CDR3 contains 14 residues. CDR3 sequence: CASSVAVHTDTQYF. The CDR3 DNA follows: TGTGCCAGCAGCGTAGCCGTACACACAGATACGCAGTATTTT.